Sequencing of this T cell receptor beta chain was carried out in a study of cytomegalovirus exposure and HLA in healthy donors. Overall study: The 100 million to 120 million unique TCR beta sequences, from about 190 million T cells, were found by an earlier analysis.

Use of 60 Vbeta and 13 Jbeta primers characterized the PCR. The table came from immunoSEQ multiplex PCR; TCRdb's copy has only in-frame clones and leaves some out. This sample carries under 200,000 clones, 55% to 70% of them seen once, and the ten largest clones take about 3%. The V end lost 3 bases, the J end lost 5 bases, and 15 bases lay between the germline ends. Germline assignment: CDR1 SQVTM and CDR2 ANQGSEA. This CDR3 is built from 14 residues. The TCR was taken from a woman aged 35 to 49 in good health and CMV-seropositive. The chain joins TRBV29-1 to TRBJ2-3; perhaps TRBD1 as D (6 bases). Specimen: PBMCs. This CDR3 reads CSVDYRVGEDTQYF. The DNA of the CDR3 is TGCAGCGTTGATTACAGGGTCGGTGAAGATACGCAGTATTTT.